Shown below are 23 T cell receptor beta chains from a single sample sequenced in a study of T cell responses to AZD1222 COVID-19 vaccine. TCRdb's table, derived via immunoSEQ multiplex PCR, lists solely in-frame clones and lacks some. The sample has fewer than 150,000 clones, about 87% seen once. The specimen comprised peripheral blood, sampled on day 0 of AZD1222 vaccination. These receptors were obtained from an adult in good health.

The rearrangement uses TRBV5-6 and TRBJ1-3, with 7 bases that match TRBD1. The germline V gene encodes CDR1 SGHDT and CDR2 YYEEEE. The trim removed 0 bases at V and 4 bases at J, leaving 1 base unmatched. The CDR3 covers 14 residues. Here the CDR3 DNA reads TGTGCCAGCAGCTTGGGACAGGGAGGAAACACCATATATTTT. Translation: CASSLGQGGNTIYF.

The chain has TRBV12-5 and TRBJ1-5, with D uncertain. The CDR3 totals 20 residues. Trimming pared 0 bases from V and 3 bases from J, leaving 24 bases between. Germline V gene lookup returns CDR1 LGHNT and CDR2 FRNRAP. The CDR3 reads CASGLVFEGRSPRSNQPQHF. The CDR3 DNA is TGTGCTAGTGGTTTGGTATTTGAAGGGCGCAGCCCGCGTTCCAATCAGCCCCAGCATTTT.

The J gene is TRBJ2-3, the V gene TRBV9, with D perhaps being TRBD1 or TRBD2 (6 bases each). V was cut by 6 bases and J by 2 bases, with 10 bases left in between. The CDR3 covers 13 residues. CDR1 and CDR2 (germline): SGDLS, YYNGEE. The DNA of the CDR3 is TGTGCCAGCAAAAGGGGGGACACAGATACGCAGTATTTT. Translation gives CASKRGDTDTQYF.

The CDR3 spells CASSAGLAGRTDTQYF. The CDR3 nucleotides read TGTGCCAGTAGTGCTGGACTAGCGGGGCGCACAGATACGCAGTATTTT. The V and J genes are TRBV19 and TRBJ2-3; 12 nucleotides agree with TRBD2. The CDR3 extends over 16 amino acids. Trimming cost V 5 bases and J 1 base; bases outside gene matches: 4. The germline V gene encodes CDR1 LNHDA and CDR2 SQIVND (reference sequence).

This clone was observed a handful of times. One junction end does not reproduce the germline sequence, and a read error may be involved. The genes are TRBV4-3 and TRBJ1-2; 7 positions agree with TRBD1. Germline values: CDR1 LGHNA, CDR2 YSLEER. This CDR3 contains 13 residues. CDR3 region: CASSEDRVGGYTF. CDR3 coding DNA: TGCGCCAGCAGCGAAGACAGGGTAGGAGGCTACACCTTC.

The rearrangement links TRBV19 to TRBJ2-7; D is unclear. CDR1 is LNHDA, CDR2 SQIVND, per germline (reference sequence). The length of the CDR3 is 13 residues. Trimming removed 3 bases at V and 6 bases at J, with 12 bases between. CDR3 bases: TGTGCCAGTAGTATGAAGGTAAATCGCGAGCAGTACTTC. It translates to CASSMKVNREQYF.

J is TRBJ1-4 and V is TRBV5-1; TRBD1 agrees at 9 bases. The CDR3 has 15 amino acids. Unmatched junction bases numbered 9, after V lost 4 bases and J lost 8 bases. Germline-derived CDR1 and CDR2 are SGHRS and YFSETQ. The CDR3 region has the DNA TGCGCCAGCAGCCCAACAGGGGGCTCGGGGGAAAAACTGTTTTTT. It translates to CASSPTGGSGEKLFF. Full variable domain (rest looked up from reference TRBV5-1 and TRBJ1-4): KAGVTQTPRYLIKTRGQQVTLSCSPISGHRSVSWYQQTPGQGLQFLFEYFSETQRNKGNFPGRFSGRQFSNSRSEMNVSTLELGDSALYLCASSPTGGSGEKLFFGSGTQLSVL.

In its sample, this clone was seen once. The V and J genes are TRBV21-1 and TRBJ2-7; TRBD1, the D gene given by the table, was not confirmed from the DNA. TRBV21-1 is flagged as a pseudogene. The CDR3 spans 18 residues. CDR3 in DNA: TGTGCCAGCAGCGGGCACAGGGGTCAAAAATCTTACTCCTACGAGCAGTACTTC. Protein: CASSGHRGQKSYSYEQYF.

The chain has TRBV20-1 and TRBJ2-3, with a tentative D call TRBD2 (6 bases). Germline-derived CDR1 and CDR2 are DFQATT and SNEGSKA (reference sequence). The CDR3 spans 14 residues. Trimming shortened V by 3 bases and J by 2 bases, and 12 bases separated the two germline ends. CDR3 region: CSASSGDHTDTQYF. CDR3 sequence (DNA): TGCAGTGCTAGTTCGGGGGACCACACAGATACGCAGTATTTT.

The chain is built from TRBV12-3 or TRBV12-4 and TRBJ2-2; no clear D gene. The CDR3 covers 12 residues. Trimming left V 7 bases short and J 7 bases short, with 10 bases between. The CDR3 spells CASMLGIGELFF. CDR3 in DNA: TGTGCCAGCATGTTGGGGATCGGGGAGCTGTTTTTT.

The chain employs TRBV6-6 and TRBJ2-7, with TRBD1 as a possible D gene (7 bases). The CDR3 runs 14 residues. Germline values: CDR1 MNHNY, CDR2 SVGAGI (reference sequence). Trimming left V 7 bases short and J 0 bases short, with 13 bases between. The CDR3 sequence is CASIRGAPSYEQYF. In DNA form, the CDR3 reads TGTGCCAGCATCAGGGGGGCTCCCTCCTACGAGCAGTACTTC.

The rearrangement links TRBV6-5 to TRBJ2-7; D unresolved. This CDR3 is 13 amino acids long. Trimming took off 7 bases at V and 1 base at J, with 11 bases between the two ends. Germline V gene sequence: CDR1 MNHEY, CDR2 SVGAGI. This chain's CDR3 is CASINSQSYEQYF. In DNA, the CDR3 is TGTGCCAGCATCAACTCCCAGTCCTACGAGCAGTACTTC.

The chain combines TRBV3-1 (or the pseudogene TRBV3-2) with TRBJ1-4; a weak D match, TRBD1 (6 bases). Germline CDR1 is LGHDT and CDR2 is YNNKEL (reference sequence). The CDR3 is made up of 15 amino acids. Deletions cut 2 bases from V and 3 bases from J, with 10 bases between. This CDR3 reads CASSQYGQPNEKLFF. Written as DNA, the CDR3 is TGTGCCAGCAGCCAATACGGACAGCCTAATGAAAAACTGTTTTTT.

A few counts support this clone. This sequence joins TRBV7-9 and TRBJ2-3; 7 bases agree with TRBD2. In germline, CDR1 is SEHNR, CDR2 FQNEAQ (reference sequence). The CDR3 has 15 residues. The trim removed 4 bases at V and 0 bases at J, leaving 4 bases unmatched. CDR3 in amino acids: CASSWEGPSTDTQYF. The CDR3, as DNA: TGTGCCAGCAGCTGGGAGGGACCTAGCACAGATACGCAGTATTTT.

This chain uses TRBV5-1 with TRBJ2-1; 15 nucleotides align to TRBD2. Unmatched junction bases numbered 4, after V lost 3 bases and J lost 9 bases. The CDR3 is 15 amino acids. Germline lookup yields CDR1 SGHRS and CDR2 YFSETQ. The CDR3 loop reads CASSSGTSGGSEQFF. The CDR3 DNA reads as TGCGCCAGCAGCTCGGGGACTAGCGGGGGGTCTGAGCAGTTCTTC.

The V gene is TRBV11-2, the J gene TRBJ1-2, with D possibly TRBD1 on 5 matching bases. V lost 2 bases and J 4 bases, leaving 11 bases between the germline ends. This CDR3 contains 14 residues. Germline CDR1 is SGHAT and CDR2 is FQNNGV. CDR3 residues: CASSLIAGGYGYTF. In nucleotides, the CDR3 is TGTGCCAGCAGCTTAATTGCCGGGGGCTATGGCTACACCTTC. The variable domain in full, with the rest retrieved from reference TRBV11-2 and TRBJ1-2, is EAGVAQSPRYKIIEKRQSVAFWCNPISGHATLYWYQQILGQGPKLLIQFQNNGVVDDSQLPKDRFSAERLKGVDSTLKIQPAKLEDSAVYLCASSLIAGGYGYTFGSGTRLTVV.

Written as DNA, the CDR3 is TGCAGTGCCAGTGCAGACAGGGTCTCTGGCTACACCTTC. The encoded protein is CSASADRVSGYTF. The chain couples TRBV20-1 to TRBJ1-2; 7 nucleotides match TRBD1. The germline CDR1 and CDR2 sequences are DFQATT and SNEGSKA (reference sequence). The V gene end was trimmed by 6 bases and the J gene end by 7 bases; junction bases not matched to a gene: 11. The CDR3 is 13 amino acids.

The chain uses TRBV6-6 and TRBJ1-1; possible D gene TRBD1, 6 bases. Germline values: CDR1 MNHNY, CDR2 SVGAGI (reference sequence). With 2 bases removed from V and 1 base from J, the gap between germline ends came to 8 bases. The CDR3 loop spans 14 amino acids. The CDR3 loop is CASSYGGPNTEAFF. In DNA, the CDR3 is TGTGCCAGCAGTTACGGGGGCCCGAACACTGAAGCTTTCTTT.

V usage is TRBV11-1 and J usage is TRBJ1-1, with D hard to call. There are 13 residues in the CDR3. Per germline, CDR1 SGHAT and CDR2 FQDESV (reference sequence). V was shortened by 5 bases and J by 0 bases, with 7 bases between the two germline ends. CDR3 loop: CASSTSMNTEAFF. In DNA form, the CDR3 reads TGTGCCAGCAGCACCTCAATGAACACTGAAGCTTTCTTT.

This clone has only a few counts. J is TRBJ2-3 and V is TRBV19; D unresolved. This CDR3 is built from 11 residues. Trimming took off 3 bases at V and 6 bases at J, with 4 bases between the two ends. Looked up from germline, CDR1 is LNHDA and CDR2 is SQIVND (reference sequence). CDR3: CASSIMDTQYF. CDR3 DNA: TGTGCCAGTAGTATCATGGATACGCAGTATTTT.

This chain connects TRBV5-1 to TRBJ1-2; tentatively, D is TRBD1 (5 bases). Deletions cut 6 bases from V and 6 bases from J, with 15 bases between. The CDR3 covers 13 residues. CDR1 and CDR2 (germline): SGHRS, YFSETQ. The CDR3 DNA follows: TGCGCCAGCACCACTCGTTCGGGGGATGGCTACACCTTC. This gives the protein CASTTRSGDGYTF.

The chain combines TRBV6-1 with TRBJ2-7; 10 bases map to TRBD1. Unmatched junction bases numbered 7, after V lost 0 bases and J lost 2 bases. Germline CDR1 MNHNS, CDR2 SASEGT. The CDR3 sequence is 17 residues long. The CDR3 DNA reads TGTGCCAGCAGTGAAGCGCTCACCGGGACAGGGGCCTACGAGCAGTACTTC. It translates to CASSEALTGTGAYEQYF.

V and J are TRBV7-2 and TRBJ2-5; a possible D gene is TRBD2 (6 bases). Germline V gene sequence: CDR1 SGHTA, CDR2 FQGNSA. CDR3 length equals 14 residues. With 5 bases removed from V and 2 bases from J, the gap between germline ends came to 12 bases. This CDR3 is CASSSNRGQETQYF. CDR3 bases: TGTGCCAGCAGCAGTAACCGGGGGCAAGAGACCCAGTACTTC. The whole variable domain, remainder taken from reference TRBV7-2 and TRBJ2-5, is GAGVSQSPSNKVTEKGKDVELRCDPISGHTALYWYRQSLGQGLEFLIYFQGNSAPDKSGLPSDRFSAERTGGSVSTLTIQRTQQEDSAVYLCASSSNRGQETQYFGPGTRLLVL.